There are a few counts of the clone carrying this T cell receptor beta chain. This entry is derived from a study of response to subunit inactivated influenza vaccine. This CDR3 is built from 14 residues. Trimming stripped 6 bases from V and 0 bases from J, with 12 bases between. TCRdb re-called the RT-PCR reads through MiXCR, storing one row per CDR3 protein. Of approximately 500,000 distinct CDR3 sequences in the sample, 10% to 15% were seen once. This material consisted of PBMCs from blood, taken 45 days after vaccination. This receptor was taken from a man aged 50 to 59 who received an inactivated influenza vaccine. This chain uses TRBV12-3 or TRBV12-4 with TRBJ2-7, with D perhaps given as TRBD1 or TRBD2 (5 bases each). In DNA form, the CDR3 reads TGTGCCAGCAGATCCGGGACGAGCTCCTACGAGCAGTACTTC. Its protein is CASRSGTSSYEQYF.